The present T cell receptor beta chain was sequenced within a study of Graves' ophthalmopathy and Graves' hyperthyroidism. As for the study in general: Peripheral blood sampling preceded any treatment and occurred at initial diagnosis.

A diagnosis was made from clinical symptoms together with serum thyroxine, TRAb, thyroid ultrasound and orbital computed tomography. Fresh peripheral blood (more than 9.5 ml) yielded the PBMCs. Study-wide results and limits: The 13-signature model separated ophthalmopathy from stable hyperthyroidism at approximately 89% sensitivity and 80% to 84% specificity.

Amplification of TCR beta CDR3 regions used RNA transcripts. Investigators did first-round RT-PCR with HTBI primers, then second-round multiplex PCR. TCRdb recomputed calls from the multiplex PCR reads with MiXCR, one row per CDR3 protein. The sample lists almost 750,000 distinct CDR3 sequences, 40% seen once, with less than 55% in the top ten. This clonotype was recorded a few times. Its antigen is unidentified. In germline, CDR1 is SGHTA, CDR2 FQGNSA. The CDR3 length is 15 residues. After removal of 5 bases from V and 1 base from J, the junction contained 5 bases not matched to a gene. What was sequenced was peripheral blood. This TCR was recovered from an adult man with Graves' ophthalmopathy. The rearrangement joins TRBV7-2 to TRBJ2-5, with 9 bases fitting TRBD1. The CDR3 sequence is CASSQPGQGQETQYF. DNA of the CDR3: TGTGCCAGCAGCCAACCGGGACAGGGCCAAGAGACCCAGTACTTC. Complete variable domain (other parts from reference TRBV7-2 and TRBJ2-5): GAGVSQSPSNKVTEKGKDVELRCDPISGHTALYWYRQSLGQGLEFLIYFQGNSAPDKSGLPSDRFSAERTGGSVSTLTIQRTQQEDSAVYLCASSQPGQGQETQYFGPGTRLLVL.